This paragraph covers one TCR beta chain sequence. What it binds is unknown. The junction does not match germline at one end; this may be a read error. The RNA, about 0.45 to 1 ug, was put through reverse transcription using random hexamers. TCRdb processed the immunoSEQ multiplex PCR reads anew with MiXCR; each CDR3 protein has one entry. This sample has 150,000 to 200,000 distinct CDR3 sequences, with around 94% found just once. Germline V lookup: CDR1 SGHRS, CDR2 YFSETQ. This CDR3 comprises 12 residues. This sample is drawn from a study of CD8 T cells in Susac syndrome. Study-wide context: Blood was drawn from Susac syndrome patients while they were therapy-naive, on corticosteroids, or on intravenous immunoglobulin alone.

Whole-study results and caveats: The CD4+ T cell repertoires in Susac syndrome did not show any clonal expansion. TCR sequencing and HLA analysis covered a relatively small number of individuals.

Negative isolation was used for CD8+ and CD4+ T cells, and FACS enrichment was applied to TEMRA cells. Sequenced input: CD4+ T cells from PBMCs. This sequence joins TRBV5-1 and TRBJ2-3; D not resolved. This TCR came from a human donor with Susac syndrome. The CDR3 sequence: CASSLTTDTQYF. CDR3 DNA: TGTGCCAGCAGCTTGACCACAGATACGCAGTATTTT.